What follows are 21 T cell receptor beta chains derived from one specimen sequenced in a study of T cells in tumors and immune-related adverse events (dated by TCRdb to about 2021). The treatment or condition label on this specimen signifies: nivolumab (PD-1 blockade) given before sampling. The library was generated by the immunoSEQ multiplex PCR assay. TCRdb took over this immuneACCESS table, retaining in-frame rearrangements with V and J assigned. Such tables are incomplete; in checked studies, under half of the missing clones stem from an unresolved V gene, and the remainder is unexplained. For this sample there are approximately 11,000 clones; around 90% appear just once. Around 1.5% of the sample lies in the top ten. Here the sequenced sample was lymph node tissue, taken from a patient treated with anti-PD-1 therapy. The receptors shown here come from a female donor with metastatic renal cell carcinoma.

The V and J genes are TRBV7-9 and TRBJ2-1, with TRBD2 matching over 11 bases. Unmatched junction bases numbered 19, after V lost 5 bases and J lost 7 bases. CDR3 size: 19 residues. In germline, CDR1 is SEHNR, CDR2 FQNEAQ (reference sequence). For the CDR3, the DNA is TGTGCCAGCAGCCAGATAGCGGGAGGGCCCCTCCCCCTGAGAAATGAGCAGTTCTTC. Amino acid sequence: CASSQIAGGPLPLRNEQFF. Full variable domain (rest looked up from reference TRBV7-9 and TRBJ2-1): DTGVSQNPRHKITKRGQNVTFRCDPISEHNRLYWYRQTLGQGPEFLTYFQNEAQLEKSRLLSDRFSAERPKGSFSTLEIQRTEQGDSAMYLCASSQIAGGPLPLRNEQFFGPGTRLTVL.

The chain employs TRBV11-2 and TRBJ2-5; D perhaps matches TRBD2 (6 bases). Deletions cut 5 bases from V and 0 bases from J, with 16 bases between. The length of the CDR3 is 16 residues. The germline gives CDR1 SGHAT, CDR2 FQNNGV. In nucleotides, the CDR3 is TGTGCCAGCAGCAACTGGGGACGGGGGAACCAAGAGACCCAGTACTTC. Its translation: CASSNWGRGNQETQYF.

The chain couples TRBV28 to TRBJ1-4; D is unclear. The V gene lost 7 bases and the J gene lost 9 bases, with 9 bases spanning the gap. CDR3 size: 11 residues. CDR1 and CDR2 (germline): MDHEN, SYDVKM. CDR3 sequence: CASTRAKKLFF. The CDR3 bases are TGTGCCAGCACCCGGGCGAAAAAACTGTTTTTT. The complete variable domain, with remaining parts taken from reference TRBV28 and TRBJ1-4, reads DVKVTQSSRYLVKRTGEKVFLECVQDMDHENMFWYRQDPGLGLRLIYFSYDVKMKEKGDIPEGYSVSREKKERFSLILESASTNQTSMYLCASTRAKKLFFGSGTQLSVL.

The genes are TRBV5-1 and TRBJ1-2; D unclear. The CDR3 sequence is 13 residues long. Trimming shortened V by 4 bases and J by 7 bases, and 14 bases separated the two germline ends. From germline, CDR1 is SGHRS and CDR2 YFSETQ. DNA for the CDR3: TGCGCCAGCAGCGTCCAGGACCCCCGTGGCTACACCTTC. It translates to CASSVQDPRGYTF.

The chain has TRBV30 and TRBJ1-1; 7 positions match TRBD1. Germline values: CDR1 GTSNPN, CDR2 SVGIG (reference sequence). This CDR3 has 13 amino acids. V gave up 5 bases and J gave up 3 bases; unmatched junction bases: 6. The CDR3, as DNA: TGTGCCTGGCAACGGACAGGAGACACTGAAGCTTTCTTT. Translated, it gives CAWQRTGDTEAFF. Using reference TRBV30 and TRBJ1-1 for the parts outside the CDR3, the full variable domain is SQTIHQWPATLVQPVGSPLSLECTVEGTSNPNLYWYRQAAGRGLQLLFYSVGIGQISSEVPQNLSASRPQDRQFILSSKKLLLSDSGFYLCAWQRTGDTEAFFGQGTRLTVV.

The CDR3 reads CASSLGGRPNEQFF. The CDR3 DNA is TGTGCCAGCAGCTTGGGCGGGAGACCCAATGAGCAGTTCTTC. The genes are TRBV5-4 and TRBJ2-1, with 7 bases lining up with TRBD2. The CDR3 runs to 14 residues. CDR1 and CDR2 from the germline V gene are SGHNT and YYREEE (reference sequence). Trimming cost V 0 bases and J 6 bases; bases outside gene matches: 3. The entire variable domain, with the rest obtained from reference TRBV5-4 and TRBJ2-1, is as follows: ETGVTQSPTHLIKTRGQQVTLRCSSQSGHNTVSWYQQALGQGPQFIFQYYREEENGRGNFPPRFSGLQFPNYSSELNVNALELDDSALYLCASSLGGRPNEQFFGPGTRLTVL.

This clone appeared once. The chain couples TRBV27 to TRBJ2-1, with D perhaps given as TRBD1 or TRBD2 (5 bases each). CDR1 is MNHEY, CDR2 SMNVEV, per germline (reference sequence). This CDR3 spans 15 amino acids. Between the trimmed V and J ends, which lost 4 bases and 7 bases, there was a span of 17 bases. CDR3 sequence reads: CASSSPGGARNEQFF. The CDR3 nucleotides read TGTGCCAGCAGTTCCCCTGGGGGTGCTAGGAATGAGCAGTTCTTC.

This chain uses TRBV7-2 with TRBJ2-2; possible D gene TRBD2, 6 bases. CDR3 length equals 17 residues. Germline CDR1 SGHTA, CDR2 FQGNSA. The V end was cut by 1 base, the J end by 7 bases, with 19 bases between. CDR3 in amino acids: CASSLVGSSALGGELFF. Written as DNA, the CDR3 is TGTGCCAGCAGCTTAGTCGGATCTAGCGCCTTAGGCGGGGAGCTGTTTTTT. Full variable domain (outside the CDR3, taken from reference TRBV7-2 and TRBJ2-2): GAGVSQSPSNKVTEKGKDVELRCDPISGHTALYWYRQSLGQGLEFLIYFQGNSAPDKSGLPSDRFSAERTGGSVSTLTIQRTQQEDSAVYLCASSLVGSSALGGELFFGEGSRLTVL.

This chain links TRBV25-1 with TRBJ2-7, with a weak D call TRBD2 (7 bases). From germline, CDR1 is MGHDK and CDR2 SYGVNS. This CDR3 has 16 residues. Trimming took off 8 bases at V and 3 bases at J, with 23 bases between the two ends. The DNA for the CDR3 is TGTGCCAGCCATGGGGATTGCGGGGGCGTAAACTACGAGCAGTACTTC. Protein sequence: CASHGDCGGVNYEQYF.

This clone was counted once. The chain recombines TRBV18 with TRBJ2-7, with D tentatively TRBD2 (6 bases). The V and J ends lost 0 bases and 4 bases respectively, with 10 bases between them. Germline CDR1 reads KGHSH; CDR2 reads LQKENI. This CDR3 comprises 14 residues. The CDR3, as DNA: TGTGCCAGCTCACCACCGGGACTGCTATACGAGCAGTACTTC. Protein: CASSPPGLLYEQYF.

To note about this clone: The germline gene is not matched at one end of the junction; a read error may be the cause. The rearrangement joins TRBV5-6 to TRBJ1-1; TRBD1 matches 9 bases. The germline V gene encodes CDR1 SGHDT and CDR2 YYEEEE. This CDR3 spans 11 amino acids. CDR3 sequence: CASSLMGTGSF. The CDR3 DNA sequence: TGTGCCAGCAGCTTAATGGGGACAGGGTCGTTT. The full variable domain, in which reference TRBV5-6 and TRBJ1-1 provide the parts outside the CDR3, is DAGVTQSPTHLIKTRGQQVTLRCSPKSGHDTVSWYQQALGQGPQFIFQYYEEEERQRGNFPDRFSGHQFPNYSSELNVNALLLGDSALYLCASSLMGTGSFGQGTRLTVV.

The chain couples TRBV11-2 to TRBJ2-2; D remains ambiguous. There are 14 residues in the CDR3. Germline V CDR1 and CDR2: SGHAT, FQNNGV. The ends were cut back, 0 bases at V and 4 bases at J, with 6 bases in the middle. CDR3: CASSLDRTTGELFF. CDR3 sequence (DNA): TGTGCCAGCAGCTTAGACAGAACCACCGGGGAGCTGTTTTTT.

The chain employs TRBV2 and TRBJ2-7, with no clear D. Trimming removed 0 bases at V and 0 bases at J, with 9 bases between. In germline, CDR1 is SNHLY, CDR2 FYNNEI. CDR3 size: 15 residues. The CDR3 reads CASSEALHPSYEQYF. DNA of the CDR3: TGTGCCAGCAGTGAAGCGCTTCACCCCTCCTACGAGCAGTACTTC.

This rearrangement joins TRBV13 to TRBJ1-5; TRBD1 matches 8 bases. Per the germline V gene, CDR1 is PRHDT and CDR2 is FYEKMQ (reference sequence). The CDR3 is 15 residues long. V was clipped by 2 bases and J by 6 bases; unmatched bases: 6. Written as DNA, the CDR3 is TGTGCCAGCAGCTTAAATCGACAGGGGATTCAGCCCCAGCATTTT. Protein sequence: CASSLNRQGIQPQHF.

This clone was observed a single time. The chain couples TRBV5-6 to TRBJ2-5, with D perhaps TRBD2 (5 bases). Germline V CDR1 and CDR2: SGHDT, YYEEEE. CDR3 length: 13 residues. V lost 7 bases and J lost 1, with 11 bases in between. This chain's CDR3 is CASLKGAQETQYF. CDR3 in DNA: TGTGCCAGCCTCAAGGGAGCCCAAGAGACCCAGTACTTC.

The V call is TRBV29-1, the J call TRBJ2-1, with D possibly being TRBD2 (8 bases). Germline-derived CDR1 and CDR2 are SQVTM and ANQGSEA. The CDR3 has 15 amino acids. CDR3 DNA sequence: TGCAGTCATTCGGGTAGCGGGACAGCCTACAATGAGCAGTTCTTC. This translates into CSHSGSGTAYNEQFF.

This clone came up once. The chain uses TRBV6-5 and TRBJ1-6; no clear D. Germline loops: CDR1 MNHEY, CDR2 SVGAGI. The ends were cut back, 3 bases at V and 8 bases at J, with 17 bases in the middle. CDR3 size: 16 residues. DNA of the CDR3: TGTGCCAGCAGTTATTCGAAGACCGCACTTGATTCACCCCTCCACTTT. Translated, it gives CASSYSKTALDSPLHF.

V is TRBV30 and J is TRBJ2-3; 7 positions match TRBD2. CDR1 GTSNPN and CDR2 SVGIG come from the germline V gene (reference sequence). J lost 7 bases, V lost 5 bases, and 9 bases had no gene match. The CDR3 runs to 13 residues. CDR3 sequence: CAWAGGSGNTQYF. The CDR3 DNA reads as TGTGCCTGGGCTGGCGGGAGCGGGAATACGCAGTATTTT.

This clone is a singleton in its sample. V is TRBV28 and J is TRBJ1-5; possible D gene TRBD1, 5 bases. V was cut by 2 bases and J by 7 bases, with 15 bases left in between. CDR1 and CDR2 from the germline V gene are MDHEN and SYDVKM. This CDR3 region has 15 residues. CDR3 region: CASSLRGQGAQPQHF. The CDR3 region has the DNA TGTGCCAGCAGTTTACGAGGACAAGGAGCGCAGCCCCAGCATTTT.

This chain joins TRBV6-1 and TRBJ2-1; possibly TRBD2 for D (5 bases). V lost 2 bases and J 8 bases, leaving 7 bases between the germline ends. The CDR3 sequence is 12 residues long. Germline loops: CDR1 MNHNS, CDR2 SASEGT. The CDR3 DNA sequence: TGTGCCAGCAGTGAACAGGACTATGAGCAGTTCTTC. It is translated as CASSEQDYEQFF.

The V and J genes are TRBV18 and TRBJ2-1, with 7 bases aligning to TRBD1. V gave up 6 bases and J gave up 5 bases; unmatched junction bases: 4. The CDR3 is 13 residues long. Per germline, CDR1 KGHSH and CDR2 LQKENI. CDR3 region: CASSVGQNNEQFF. For the CDR3, the DNA is TGTGCCAGCTCCGTGGGACAGAACAATGAGCAGTTCTTC.